This T cell receptor beta chain comes out of a study of control samples from healthy donors and cancer patients. The table came from immunoSEQ multiplex PCR; TCRdb's copy has only in-frame clones and leaves some out. The profile shows some 160,000 clones, around 90% of them singletons. V gave up 3 bases and J gave up 5 bases, with 13 bases separating them. Germline V gene sequence: CDR1 DFQATT, CDR2 SNEGSKA (reference sequence). This CDR3 has 13 residues. Sequencing input: blood. The sequence was collected from a woman in her 30s in good health. V and J are TRBV20-1 and TRBJ1-1, with D perhaps TRBD1 (5 bases). The CDR3 region has the DNA TGCAGTGCTAGTGGGGGGGTTTCTACTGAAGCTTTCTTT. Protein product: CSASGGVSTEAFF.